Listed here are 3 T cell receptor beta chains from one sample, sequenced in a study of blood T cell repertoires in COVID-19. The repertoire was sequenced with immunoSEQ multiplex PCR; TCRdb's copy has only in-frame clones and lacks some. This table has under 130,000 clones, about 89% appearing once. Sequenced sample: peripheral blood. These receptors were obtained from a woman aged 60-70 years with acute or convalescent COVID-19.

This chain uses TRBV7-9 with TRBJ2-1; TRBD2 matches 9 bases. Germline CDR1 reads SEHNR; CDR2 reads FQNEAQ (reference sequence). Unmatched junction bases numbered 5, after V lost 1 base and J lost 7 bases. This CDR3 contains 15 residues. CDR3 residues: CASSLVAGVGNEQFF. CDR3 sequence (DNA): TGTGCCAGCAGCTTAGTAGCGGGAGTTGGGAATGAGCAGTTCTTC. Variable domain in full (rest from reference TRBV7-9 and TRBJ2-1): DTGVSQNPRHKITKRGQNVTFRCDPISEHNRLYWYRQTLGQGPEFLTYFQNEAQLEKSRLLSDRFSAERPKGSFSTLEIQRTEQGDSAMYLCASSLVAGVGNEQFFGPGTRLTVL.

This chain uses TRBV7-8 with TRBJ1-4, with a tentative D call TRBD1 (5 bases). V lost 1 base and J lost 0, with 6 bases in between. This CDR3 is 15 amino acids long. Germline V lookup: CDR1 SGHVS, CDR2 FQNEAQ. This CDR3 is CASSLGDSTNEKLFF. CDR3 coding DNA: TGTGCCAGCAGCTTAGGGGACTCAACTAATGAAAAACTGTTTTTT. Filled out from reference TRBV7-8 and TRBJ1-4, the complete variable domain reads GAGVSQSPRYKVAKRGQDVALRCDPISGHVSLFWYQQALGQGPEFLTYFQNEAQLDKSGLPSDRFFAERPEGSVSTLKIQRTQQEDSAVYLCASSLGDSTNEKLFFGSGTQLSVL.

This chain uses TRBV9 with TRBJ2-1; 10 bases line up with TRBD1. The germline V gene encodes CDR1 SGDLS and CDR2 YYNGEE. V shed 4 bases and J 15 bases; nucleotides not matched to a gene: 7. There are 12 residues in the CDR3. Written as DNA, the CDR3 is TGTGCCAGCAGCACGAGGGACAGGGGTCCGTTCTTC. Translation: CASSTRDRGPFF.